This T cell receptor (beta chain) comes out of a study of shared clonotypes between healthy human individuals. Study results and caveats: Larger richness was generally estimated for naive than memory subsets.

TCRdb's copy holds only in-frame clones and misses some; the assay was immunoSEQ multiplex PCR. Of 2 million to 2.5 million clones in the sample, about 90% were seen once. The CDR3 spans 16 residues. CDR1 is LGHNA, CDR2 YSLEER, per germline. The V and J ends lost 0 bases and 5 bases, in that order; junction bases with no gene match: 9. On this clone itself: Its antigen is unidentified.

The specimen sequenced was naive CD4+ T cells from PBMCs. Subset reported: CD45RA+ positively selected. The TCR sequence derives from a man between 18 and 29 years old in good health. Some clones in this sample may be carry-over from other donors' samples. The rearrangement links TRBV4-3 to TRBJ1-2; 7 positions match TRBD1. CDR3 sequence reads: CASSQEGGRGRYGYTF. The CDR3 DNA is TGCGCCAGCAGCCAAGAGGGGGGCAGGGGGAGGTATGGCTACACCTTC.